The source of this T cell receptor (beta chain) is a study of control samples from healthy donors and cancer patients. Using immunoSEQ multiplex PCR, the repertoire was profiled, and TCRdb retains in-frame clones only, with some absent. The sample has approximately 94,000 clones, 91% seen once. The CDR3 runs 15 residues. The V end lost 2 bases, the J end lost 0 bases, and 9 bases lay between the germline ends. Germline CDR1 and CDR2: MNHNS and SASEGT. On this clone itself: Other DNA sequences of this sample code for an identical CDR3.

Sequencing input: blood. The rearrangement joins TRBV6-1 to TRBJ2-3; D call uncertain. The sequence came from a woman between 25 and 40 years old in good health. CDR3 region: CASSERWASTDTQYF. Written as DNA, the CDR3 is TGTGCCAGCAGTGAACGGTGGGCCAGCACAGATACGCAGTATTTT.